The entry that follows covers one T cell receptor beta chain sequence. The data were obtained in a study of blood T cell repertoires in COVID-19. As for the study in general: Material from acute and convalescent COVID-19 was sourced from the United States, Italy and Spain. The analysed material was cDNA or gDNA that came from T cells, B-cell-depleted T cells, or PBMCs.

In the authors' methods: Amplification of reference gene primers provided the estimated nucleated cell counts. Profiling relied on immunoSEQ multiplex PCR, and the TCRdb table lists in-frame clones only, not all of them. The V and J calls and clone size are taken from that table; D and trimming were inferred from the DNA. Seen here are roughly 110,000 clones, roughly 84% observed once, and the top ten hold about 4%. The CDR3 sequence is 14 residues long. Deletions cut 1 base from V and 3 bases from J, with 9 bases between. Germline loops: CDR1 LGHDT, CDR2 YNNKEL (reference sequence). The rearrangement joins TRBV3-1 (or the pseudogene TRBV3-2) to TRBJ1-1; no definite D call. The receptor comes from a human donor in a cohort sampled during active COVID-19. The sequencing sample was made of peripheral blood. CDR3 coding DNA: TGTGCCAGCAGCCAAGGGGCCGGGGACACTGAAGCTTTCTTT. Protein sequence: CASSQGAGDTEAFF.